This T cell receptor (beta chain) is drawn from a study of CD8 T cells in Susac syndrome. The sample holds one count of this clonotype. The CDR3 is 14 amino acids. The ends were cut back, 6 bases at V and 3 bases at J, with 14 bases in the middle. Germline V gene data show CDR1 as SEHNR and CDR2 as FQNEAQ (reference sequence). With random hexamers, roughly 0.45 to 1 ug RNA was reverse transcribed. TCRdb analysed the immunoSEQ multiplex PCR reads with MiXCR anew, one entry per CDR3 protein. Of 250,000 to 350,000 distinct CDR3 sequences listed, approximately 84% were seen once; the top ten hold around 0.12%.

Material for sequencing was CD8+ T cells from PBMCs. The sequence came from a human donor with multiple sclerosis. The chain is built from TRBV7-9 and TRBJ2-5, with D perhaps matching TRBD2 (6 bases). The CDR3 nucleotides are TGTGCCAGCAGGAATGGAGGGTACAAAGAGACCCAGTACTTC. Protein sequence: CASRNGGYKETQYF.